These 16 T cell receptor beta chains originate from one sample sequenced in a study of identical twins. TCRdb used MiXCR to reprocess the 5' RACE reads, holding one entry per CDR3 protein. The table lists 200,000 to 250,000 distinct CDR3 sequences, less than 8% of them singletons. The same data also went into a second study, on yellow fever vaccine responses in identical twins.

Specimen: memory (CD45RO+) T cells sorted from blood. These receptors came from a woman younger than 35 in good health.

V and J are TRBV5-1 and TRBJ2-5; D is perhaps TRBD2 (5 bases). This CDR3 spans 15 amino acids. Trimming took off 3 bases at V and 1 base at J, with 13 bases between the two ends. Germline V gives CDR1 SGHRS, CDR2 YFSETQ. CDR3: CASSSGLQGQETQYF. As DNA, the CDR3 is TGCGCCAGCAGCTCCGGACTGCAAGGCCAAGAGACCCAGTACTTC.

The chain recombines TRBV6-2 or TRBV6-3 with TRBJ2-1; D is perhaps TRBD2 (6 bases). Germline lookup yields CDR1 MNHEY and CDR2 SVGEGT. CDR3 length: 18 residues. V was shortened by 5 bases and J by 0 bases, with 20 bases between the two germline ends. CDR3 nucleotide sequence: TGTGCCAGCAGTACCGACGGGACTTTGAAATACTCCTACAATGAGCAGTTCTTC. Translated: CASSTDGTLKYSYNEQFF.

A few counts support this clonotype. The rearrangement joins TRBV5-4 to TRBJ1-4, with D perhaps matching TRBD1 (6 bases). V was shortened by 9 bases and J by 4 bases, with 10 bases between the two germline ends. Germline V CDR1 and CDR2: SGHNT, YYREEE (reference sequence). The CDR3 has 12 residues. This CDR3 reads CATGDDNEKLFF. The CDR3 DNA reads as TGTGCCACAGGGGATGATAATGAAAAACTGTTTTTT.

This clonotype has a count of ten or more. This chain uses TRBV12-3 or TRBV12-4 with TRBJ1-6; D might be TRBD1 (6 bases). The CDR3 contains 15 residues. The V end lost 6 bases, the J end lost 5 bases, and 14 bases lay between the germline ends. DNA of the CDR3: TGTGCCAGCAGGAACCAGGGGTTCGATAATTCACCCCTCCACTTT. Translated: CASRNQGFDNSPLHF.

This clonotype was seen ten or more times. J is TRBJ2-3 and V is TRBV6-1, with 10 bases matching TRBD2. J lost 5 bases, V lost 6 bases, and 17 bases had no gene match. The germline V gene encodes CDR1 MNHNS and CDR2 SASEGT. This CDR3 region has 18 residues. As DNA, the CDR3 is TGTGCCAGCAGCAAACGACTAGTGGTAGCGGGGGGAGTAGATACGCAGTATTTT. It is translated as CASSKRLVVAGGVDTQYF.

The chain joins TRBV28 to TRBJ2-4, with D hard to call. V was cut by 3 bases and J by 3 bases, with 6 bases left in between. The CDR3 has 13 amino acids. Germline CDR1 reads MDHEN; CDR2 reads SYDVKM. CDR3 region: CASSFYSKNIQYF. The CDR3 nucleotides read TGTGCCAGCAGTTTCTACAGCAAAAACATTCAGTACTTC.

The chain carries TRBV6-1 and TRBJ1-4; D is undetermined. Germline V gene lookup returns CDR1 MNHNS and CDR2 SASEGT. Trimming took 7 bases from V and 4 from J, leaving 13 bases between them. The CDR3 has 14 residues. The CDR3 region is CASTRTASNEKLFF. The CDR3 nucleotides are TGTGCCAGCACTAGGACGGCGAGTAATGAAAAACTGTTTTTT.

V gene TRBV20-1 combines with J gene TRBJ1-5; tentatively, D is TRBD1 (5 bases). The CDR3 consists of 12 residues. V gave up 4 bases and J gave up 8 bases, with 12 bases separating them. Germline CDR1 reads DFQATT; CDR2 reads SNEGSKA (reference sequence). CDR3 coding DNA: TGCAGTGCTACCCAGGGTACAGAGCCCCAGCATTTT. Its protein is CSATQGTEPQHF.

The rearrangement links TRBV14 to TRBJ2-3; D perhaps matches TRBD1 (6 bases). Germline values: CDR1 SGHDN, CDR2 FVKESK. Trimming took 0 bases from V and 0 from J, leaving 19 bases between them. The CDR3 is 19 amino acids. The CDR3 DNA is TGTGCCAGCAGCCAAGATCTATTGTCCAGGGGATTAAGCACAGATACGCAGTATTTT. Its translation is CASSQDLLSRGLSTDTQYF.

A few counts support this clonotype. This chain connects TRBV4-1 to TRBJ2-5; D remains ambiguous. Trimming left V 2 bases short and J 8 bases short, with 15 bases between. Germline assignment: CDR1 MGHRA and CDR2 YSYEKL. CDR3 length equals 14 residues. DNA for the CDR3: TGCGCCAGCAGCCAAACAACGCCCCCACCTACCCAGTACTTC. It yields the protein CASSQTTPPPTQYF.

Ten or more counts support this clonotype. The chain uses TRBV7-3 and TRBJ2-2; D not certain. Germline V gives CDR1 SGHTA, CDR2 FQGTGA. V lost 0 bases and J 12 bases, leaving 17 bases between the germline ends. There are 15 residues in the CDR3. Here the CDR3 DNA reads TGTGCCAGCAGCTTAACGTCATCGGGCAGTGGGCAGCTGTTTTTT. Residues: CASSLTSSGSGQLFF.

This clonotype was counted at least ten times. CDR3: CSVEAHDYEQYF. CDR3 nucleotides: TGCAGCGTTGAAGCTCACGACTACGAGCAGTACTTC. The gene calls are TRBV29-1 and TRBJ2-7; no firm D call. The CDR3 has 12 residues. The germline gives CDR1 SQVTM, CDR2 ANQGSEA. V gave up 1 base and J gave up 3 bases, with 7 bases separating them.

For the CDR3, the DNA is TGCAGTGCTAGCGGGGGGGCATTCTATGGCTACACCTTC. It translates to CSASGGAFYGYTF. The V gene is TRBV20-1, the J gene TRBJ1-2, with D perhaps TRBD1 (6 bases). V gave up 3 bases and J gave up 4 bases, with 12 bases separating them. Germline V gives CDR1 DFQATT, CDR2 SNEGSKA (reference sequence). This CDR3 is built from 13 residues.

The table lists this clonotype with many counts. The rearrangement uses TRBV5-1 and TRBJ2-1; 8 positions agree with TRBD1. Germline values: CDR1 SGHRS, CDR2 YFSETQ. The CDR3 length is 15 residues. With V trimmed by 3 bases and J by 3 bases, 5 bases remained unmatched. In nucleotides, the CDR3 is TGCGCCAGCAGCTCCTTTGGGACAGGCTACAATGAGCAGTTCTTC. Protein: CASSSFGTGYNEQFF.

Many counts were recorded for this clonotype. The gene calls are TRBV2 and TRBJ1-2, with no clear D. The CDR3 is 13 amino acids. V lost 1 base to trimming and J lost 4 bases, with 7 bases between them. Germline CDR1 reads SNHLY; CDR2 reads FYNNEI. The CDR3, as DNA: TGTGCCAGCAGTGAAGGTGGACGCTATGGCTACACCTTC. Encoded protein: CASSEGGRYGYTF.

The table lists this clonotype with a few counts. The chain is built from TRBV7-2 and TRBJ1-1; TRBD1 matches 9 bases. Germline V lookup: CDR1 SGHTA, CDR2 FQGNSA. With V trimmed by 5 bases and J by 4 bases, 8 bases remained unmatched. This CDR3 is 15 amino acids long. This chain's CDR3 is CASSPQTGGGTEAFF. In nucleotides, the CDR3 is TGTGCCAGCAGCCCCCAGACAGGGGGAGGCACTGAAGCTTTCTTT.